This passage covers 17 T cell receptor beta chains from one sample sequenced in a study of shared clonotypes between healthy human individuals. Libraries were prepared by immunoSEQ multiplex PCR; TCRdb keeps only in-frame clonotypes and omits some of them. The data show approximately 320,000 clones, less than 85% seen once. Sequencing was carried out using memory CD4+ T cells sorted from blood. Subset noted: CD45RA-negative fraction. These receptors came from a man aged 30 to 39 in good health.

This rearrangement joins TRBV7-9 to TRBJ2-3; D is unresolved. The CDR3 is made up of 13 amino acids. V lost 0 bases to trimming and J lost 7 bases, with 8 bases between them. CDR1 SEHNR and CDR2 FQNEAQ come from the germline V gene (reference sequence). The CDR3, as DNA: TGTGCCAGCAGCTTAGCCCTCAGCCATACGCAGTATTTT. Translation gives CASSLALSHTQYF.

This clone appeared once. Written as DNA, the CDR3 is TGTGCCAGCTCACAGTCTAGCGGGAGTTCCCGCCAGTTCTTC. This encodes CASSQSSGSSRQFF. This chain connects TRBV18 to TRBJ2-1; 10 bases agree with TRBD2. This CDR3 contains 14 residues. With V trimmed by 4 bases and J by 13 bases, 10 bases remained unmatched. Germline-derived CDR1 and CDR2 are KGHSH and LQKENI. The variable domain in full, with the rest retrieved from reference TRBV18 and TRBJ2-1, is NAGVMQNPRHLVRRRGQEARLRCSPMKGHSHVYWYRQLPEEGLKFMVYLQKENIIDESGMPKERFSAEFPKEGPSILRIQQVVRGDSAAYFCASSQSSGSSRQFFGPGTRLTVL.

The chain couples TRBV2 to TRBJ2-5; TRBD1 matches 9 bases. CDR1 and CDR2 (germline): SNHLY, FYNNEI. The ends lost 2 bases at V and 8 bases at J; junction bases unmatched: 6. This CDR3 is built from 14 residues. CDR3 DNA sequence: TGTGCCAGCAGTGAAACAGGGGGCGGCGTTACCCAGTACTTC. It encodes CASSETGGGVTQYF.

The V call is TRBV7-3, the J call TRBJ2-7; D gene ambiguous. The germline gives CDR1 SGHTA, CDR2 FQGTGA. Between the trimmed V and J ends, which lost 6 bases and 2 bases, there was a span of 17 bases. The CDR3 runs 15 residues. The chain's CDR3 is CASSPDSSGTYEQYF. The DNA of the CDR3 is TGTGCCAGCAGTCCTGACTCCTCCGGCACCTACGAGCAGTACTTC. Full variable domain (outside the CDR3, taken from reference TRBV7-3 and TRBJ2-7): GAGVSQTPSNKVTEKGKYVELRCDPISGHTALYWYRQSLGQGPEFLIYFQGTGAADDSGLPNDRFFAVRPEGSVSTLKIQRTERGDSAVYLCASSPDSSGTYEQYFGPGTRLTVT.

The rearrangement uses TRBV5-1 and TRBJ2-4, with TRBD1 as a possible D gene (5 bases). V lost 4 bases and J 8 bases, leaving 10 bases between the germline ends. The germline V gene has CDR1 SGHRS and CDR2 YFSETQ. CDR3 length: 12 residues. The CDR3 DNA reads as TGCGCCAGCAGCCCTGCAGGGTACATTCAGTACTTC. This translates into CASSPAGYIQYF.

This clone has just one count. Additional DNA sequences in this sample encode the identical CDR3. CDR3 amino acids: CASSGAGQETQYF. The CDR3 DNA reads as TGCGCCAGCAGCGGGGCGGGGCAAGAGACCCAGTACTTC. This chain uses TRBV5-1 with TRBJ2-5, with a possible D match to TRBD2 (6 bases). CDR1 is SGHRS, CDR2 YFSETQ, per germline. There are 13 residues in the CDR3. V lost 4 bases to trimming and J lost 2 bases, with 9 bases between them.

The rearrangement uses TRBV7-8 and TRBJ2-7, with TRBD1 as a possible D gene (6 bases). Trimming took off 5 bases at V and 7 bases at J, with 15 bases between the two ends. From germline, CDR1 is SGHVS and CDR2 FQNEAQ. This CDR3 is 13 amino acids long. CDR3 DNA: TGTGCCAGCAGCACCAGACAGGAAAGGGAGCAGTACTTC. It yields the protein CASSTRQEREQYF. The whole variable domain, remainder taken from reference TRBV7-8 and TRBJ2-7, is GAGVSQSPRYKVAKRGQDVALRCDPISGHVSLFWYQQALGQGPEFLTYFQNEAQLDKSGLPSDRFFAERPEGSVSTLKIQRTQQEDSAVYLCASSTRQEREQYFGPGTRLTVT.

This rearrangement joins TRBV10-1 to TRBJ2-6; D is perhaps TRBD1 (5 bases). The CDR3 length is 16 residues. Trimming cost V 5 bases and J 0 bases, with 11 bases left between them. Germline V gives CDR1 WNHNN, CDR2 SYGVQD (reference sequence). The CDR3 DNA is TGCGCCAGCAGTTCGGACACCCACTCTGGGGCCAACGTCCTGACTTTC. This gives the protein CASSSDTHSGANVLTF.

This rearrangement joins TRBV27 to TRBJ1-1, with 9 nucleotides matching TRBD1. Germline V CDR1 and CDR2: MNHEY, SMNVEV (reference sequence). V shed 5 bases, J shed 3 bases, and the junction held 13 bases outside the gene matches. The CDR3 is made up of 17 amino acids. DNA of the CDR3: TGTGCCAGCAGTCCGGGAACAGGGGGCGCTATGGACACTGAAGCTTTCTTT. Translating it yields CASSPGTGGAMDTEAFF.

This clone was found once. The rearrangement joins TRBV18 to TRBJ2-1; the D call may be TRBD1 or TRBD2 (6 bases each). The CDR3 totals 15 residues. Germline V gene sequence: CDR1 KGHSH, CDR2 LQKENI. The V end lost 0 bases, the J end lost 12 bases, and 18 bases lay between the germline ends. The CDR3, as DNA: TGTGCCAGCTCACCACCTATCGCAAGGGGGGAGGCGCAGTTCTTC. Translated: CASSPPIARGEAQFF. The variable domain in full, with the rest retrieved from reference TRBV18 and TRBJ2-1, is NAGVMQNPRHLVRRRGQEARLRCSPMKGHSHVYWYRQLPEEGLKFMVYLQKENIIDESGMPKERFSAEFPKEGPSILRIQQVVRGDSAAYFCASSPPIARGEAQFFGPGTRLTVL.

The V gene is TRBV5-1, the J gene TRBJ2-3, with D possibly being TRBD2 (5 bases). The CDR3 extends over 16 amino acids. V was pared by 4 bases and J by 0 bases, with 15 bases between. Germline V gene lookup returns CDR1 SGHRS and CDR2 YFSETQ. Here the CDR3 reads CASSPGLALSTDTQYF. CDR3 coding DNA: TGCGCCAGCAGCCCGGGTCTAGCCCTAAGCACAGATACGCAGTATTTT.

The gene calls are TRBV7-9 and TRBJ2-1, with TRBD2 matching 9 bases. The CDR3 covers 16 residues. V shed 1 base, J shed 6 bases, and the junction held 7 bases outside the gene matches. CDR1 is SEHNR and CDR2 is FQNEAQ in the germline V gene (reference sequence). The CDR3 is CASSLGGAGGANEQFF. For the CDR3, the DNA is TGTGCCAGCAGCTTAGGGGGAGCGGGAGGAGCCAATGAGCAGTTCTTC.

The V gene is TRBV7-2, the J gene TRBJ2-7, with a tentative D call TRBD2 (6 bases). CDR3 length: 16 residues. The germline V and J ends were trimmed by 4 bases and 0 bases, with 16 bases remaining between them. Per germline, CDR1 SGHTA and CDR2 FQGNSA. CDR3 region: CASSSRRGRSSYEQYF. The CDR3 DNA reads TGTGCCAGCAGCTCGAGGCGGGGAAGGAGCTCCTACGAGCAGTACTTC.

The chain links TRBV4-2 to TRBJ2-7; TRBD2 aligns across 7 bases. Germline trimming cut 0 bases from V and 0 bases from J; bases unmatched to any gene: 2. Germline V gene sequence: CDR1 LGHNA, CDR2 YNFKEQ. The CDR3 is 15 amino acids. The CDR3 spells CASSQDASGSYEQYF. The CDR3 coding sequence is TGTGCCAGCAGCCAAGACGCTAGCGGCTCCTACGAGCAGTACTTC.

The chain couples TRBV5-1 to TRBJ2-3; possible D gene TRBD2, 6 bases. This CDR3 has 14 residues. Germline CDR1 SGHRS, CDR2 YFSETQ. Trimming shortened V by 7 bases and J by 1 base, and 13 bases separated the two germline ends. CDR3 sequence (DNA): TGCGCCAGCGGTAAGGGAGGACGCACAGATACGCAGTATTTT. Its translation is CASGKGGRTDTQYF.

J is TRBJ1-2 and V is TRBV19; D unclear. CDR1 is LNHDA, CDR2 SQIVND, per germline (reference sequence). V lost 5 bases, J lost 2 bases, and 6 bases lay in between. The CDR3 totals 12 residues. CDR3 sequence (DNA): TGTGCCAGTAGTGGAGAGAACTATGGCTACACCTTC. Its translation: CASSGENYGYTF.

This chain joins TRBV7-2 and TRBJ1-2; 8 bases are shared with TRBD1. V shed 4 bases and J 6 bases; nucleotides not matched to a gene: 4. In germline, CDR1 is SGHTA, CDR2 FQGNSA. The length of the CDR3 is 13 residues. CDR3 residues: CASSYHRGDGYTF. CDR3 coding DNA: TGTGCCAGCAGCTACCACAGGGGGGATGGCTACACCTTC.